Only a few counts were recorded for the clone carrying this T cell receptor beta chain. Authors' analysis steps: Reference gene primer amplification in the assay estimated nucleated cell counts. TCRdb keeps only in-frame clones here, not all; method: immunoSEQ multiplex PCR. That table gives V, J and clone size, and the DNA gave D and trimming. Altogether over 200,000 clones are present, over 75% being singletons, with the ten largest covering around 5.4%. The data belong to a study of blood T cell repertoires in COVID-19. Across the whole study: PBMCs, B-cell-depleted T cells, or T cells provided the cDNA or gDNA that made up the material.

Germline V lookup: CDR1 LNHDA, CDR2 SQIVND (reference sequence). After removal of 3 bases from V and 8 bases from J, the junction contained 1 base not matched to a gene. The CDR3 has 14 residues. The sequencing input was peripheral blood. The rearrangement links TRBV19 to TRBJ1-6, with 10 bases that match TRBD1. This clonotype originated in a human donor in a cohort sampled during active COVID-19. CDR3 protein: CASSIGTGDSPLHF. The CDR3 coding sequence is TGTGCCAGTAGTATCGGGACAGGGGATTCACCCCTCCACTTT.